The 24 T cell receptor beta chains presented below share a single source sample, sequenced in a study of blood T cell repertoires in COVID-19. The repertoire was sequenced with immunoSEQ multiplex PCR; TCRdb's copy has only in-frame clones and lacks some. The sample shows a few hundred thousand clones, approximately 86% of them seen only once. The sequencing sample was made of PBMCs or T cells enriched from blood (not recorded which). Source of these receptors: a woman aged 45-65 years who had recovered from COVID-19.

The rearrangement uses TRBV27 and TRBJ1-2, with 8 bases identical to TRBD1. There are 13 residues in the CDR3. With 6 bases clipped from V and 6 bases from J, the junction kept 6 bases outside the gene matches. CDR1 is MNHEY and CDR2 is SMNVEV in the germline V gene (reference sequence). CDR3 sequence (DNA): TGTGCCAGCAGGAAAACAGGGGGGGATGGCTACACCTTC. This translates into CASRKTGGDGYTF.

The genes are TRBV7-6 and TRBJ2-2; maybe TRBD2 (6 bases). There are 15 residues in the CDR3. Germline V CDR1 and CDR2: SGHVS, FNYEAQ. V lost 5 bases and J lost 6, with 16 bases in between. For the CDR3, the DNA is TGTGCCAGCAGCCAAACATGGGGACTCCCCGGGGAGCTGTTTTTT. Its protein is CASSQTWGLPGELFF.

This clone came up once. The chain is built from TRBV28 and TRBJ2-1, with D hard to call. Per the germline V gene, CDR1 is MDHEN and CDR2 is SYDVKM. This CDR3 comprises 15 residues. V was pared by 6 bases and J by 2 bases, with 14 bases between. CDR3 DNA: TGTGCCAGCAGACTCAGACATTTCACCTACAATGAGCAGTTCTTC. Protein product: CASRLRHFTYNEQFF. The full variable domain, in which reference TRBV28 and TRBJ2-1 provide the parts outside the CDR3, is DVKVTQSSRYLVKRTGEKVFLECVQDMDHENMFWYRQDPGLGLRLIYFSYDVKMKEKGDIPEGYSVSREKKERFSLILESASTNQTSMYLCASRLRHFTYNEQFFGPGTRLTVL.

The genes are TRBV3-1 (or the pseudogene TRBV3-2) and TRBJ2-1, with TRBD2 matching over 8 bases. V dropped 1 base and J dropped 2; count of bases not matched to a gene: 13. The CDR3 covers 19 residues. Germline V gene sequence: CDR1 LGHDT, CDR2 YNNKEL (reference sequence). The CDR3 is CASSQGAPSLAGPYNEQFF. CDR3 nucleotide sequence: TGTGCCAGCAGCCAAGGGGCCCCCTCTCTAGCGGGTCCCTACAATGAGCAGTTCTTC.

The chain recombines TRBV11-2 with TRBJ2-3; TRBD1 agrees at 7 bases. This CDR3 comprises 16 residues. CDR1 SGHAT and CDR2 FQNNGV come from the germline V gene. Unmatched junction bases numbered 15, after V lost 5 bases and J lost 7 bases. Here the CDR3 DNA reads TGTGCCAGCAGCCAAAGGACAGGTCCAAATTTTTATACGCAGTATTTT. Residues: CASSQRTGPNFYTQYF.

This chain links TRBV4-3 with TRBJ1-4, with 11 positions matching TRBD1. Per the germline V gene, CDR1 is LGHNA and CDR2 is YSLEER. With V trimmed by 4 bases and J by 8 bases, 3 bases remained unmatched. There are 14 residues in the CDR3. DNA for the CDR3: TGCGCCAGCAGCCCAGGACAGGGGGCCGAAAAACTGTTTTTT. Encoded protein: CASSPGQGAEKLFF.

CDR3 amino acids: CASKSTGGHEQYF. CDR3 nucleotide sequence: TGTGCCAGTAAGTCGACAGGGGGCCACGAGCAGTACTTC. The V and J genes are TRBV19 and TRBJ2-7; 10 nucleotides align to TRBD1. Germline trimming cut 7 bases from V and 5 bases from J; bases unmatched to any gene: 5. Germline CDR1 and CDR2: LNHDA and SQIVND (reference sequence). This CDR3 region has 13 residues.

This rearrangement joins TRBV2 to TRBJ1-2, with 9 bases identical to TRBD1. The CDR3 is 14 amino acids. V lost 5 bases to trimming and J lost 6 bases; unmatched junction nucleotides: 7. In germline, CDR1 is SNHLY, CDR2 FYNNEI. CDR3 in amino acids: CASSTTGGAHGYTF. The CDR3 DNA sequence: TGTGCCAGCAGTACTACAGGGGGCGCTCATGGCTACACCTTC.

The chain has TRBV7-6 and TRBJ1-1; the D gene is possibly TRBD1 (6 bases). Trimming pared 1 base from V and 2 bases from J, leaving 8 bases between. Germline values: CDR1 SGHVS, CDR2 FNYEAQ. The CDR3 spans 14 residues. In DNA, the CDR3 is TGTGCCAGCAGCTTAGAGGACAGCAACACTGAAGCTTTCTTT. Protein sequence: CASSLEDSNTEAFF.

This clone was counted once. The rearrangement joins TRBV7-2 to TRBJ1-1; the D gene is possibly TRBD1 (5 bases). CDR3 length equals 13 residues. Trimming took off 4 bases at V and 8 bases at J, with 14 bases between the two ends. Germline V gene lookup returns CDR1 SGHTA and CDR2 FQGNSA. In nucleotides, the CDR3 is TGTGCCAGCAGCTCCGGACAACGGATCGAAGCTTTCTTT. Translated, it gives CASSSGQRIEAFF.

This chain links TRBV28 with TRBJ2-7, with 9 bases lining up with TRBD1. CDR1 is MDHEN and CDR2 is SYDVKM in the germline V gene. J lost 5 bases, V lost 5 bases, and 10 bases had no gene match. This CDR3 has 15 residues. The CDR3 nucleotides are TGTGCCAGCAGTCCCGGGGACAGGGATGGCCACGAGCAGTACTTC. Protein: CASSPGDRDGHEQYF.

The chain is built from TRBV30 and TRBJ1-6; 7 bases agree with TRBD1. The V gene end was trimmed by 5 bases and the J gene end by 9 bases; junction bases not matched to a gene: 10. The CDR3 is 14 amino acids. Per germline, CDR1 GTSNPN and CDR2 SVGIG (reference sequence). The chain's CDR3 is CAWGTTGKGSPLHF. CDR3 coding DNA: TGTGCCTGGGGAACGACAGGGAAAGGTTCACCCCTCCACTTT.

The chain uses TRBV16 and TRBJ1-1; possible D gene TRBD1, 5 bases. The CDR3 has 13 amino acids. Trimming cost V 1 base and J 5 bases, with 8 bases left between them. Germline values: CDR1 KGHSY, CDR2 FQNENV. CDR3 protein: CASSQFQGTEAFF. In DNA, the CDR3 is TGTGCCAGCAGCCAATTTCAGGGTACTGAAGCTTTCTTT. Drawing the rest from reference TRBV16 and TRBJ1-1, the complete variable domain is GEEVAQTPKHLVRGEGQKAKLYCAPIKGHSYVFWYQQVLKNEFKFLISFQNENVFDETGMPKERFSAKCLPNSPCSLEIQATKLEDSAVYFCASSQFQGTEAFFGQGTRLTVV.

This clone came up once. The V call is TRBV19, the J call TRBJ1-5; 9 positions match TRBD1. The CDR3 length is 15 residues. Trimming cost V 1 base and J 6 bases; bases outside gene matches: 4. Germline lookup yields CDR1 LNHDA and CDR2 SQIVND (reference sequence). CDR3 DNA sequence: TGTGCCAGTAGTATAGTTAGGACAGGGGTTCAGCCCCAGCATTTT. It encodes CASSIVRTGVQPQHF.

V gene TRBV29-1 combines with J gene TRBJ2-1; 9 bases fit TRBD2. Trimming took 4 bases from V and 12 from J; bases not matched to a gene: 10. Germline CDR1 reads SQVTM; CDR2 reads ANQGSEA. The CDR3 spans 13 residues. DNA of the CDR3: TGCAGCGTTGTTAGCGGGAGTTCGATGGGGCAGTTCTTC. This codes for CSVVSGSSMGQFF.

The CDR3 sequence: CAIRPGGYTDTQYF. The CDR3 DNA follows: TGTGCCATCCGCCCGGGAGGGTACACAGATACGCAGTATTTT. This chain joins TRBV10-3 and TRBJ2-3, with TRBD2 matching over 8 bases. Germline V lookup: CDR1 ENHRY, CDR2 SYGVKD. The V and J ends lost 8 bases and 2 bases, in that order; junction bases with no gene match: 6. The CDR3 has 14 residues.

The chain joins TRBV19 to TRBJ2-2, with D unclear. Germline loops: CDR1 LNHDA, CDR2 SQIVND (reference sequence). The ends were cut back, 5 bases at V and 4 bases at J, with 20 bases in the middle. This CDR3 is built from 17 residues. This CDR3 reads CASSRITPTTGTGELFF. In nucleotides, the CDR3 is TGTGCCAGTAGTCGCATTACCCCGACGACGGGCACCGGGGAGCTGTTTTTT.

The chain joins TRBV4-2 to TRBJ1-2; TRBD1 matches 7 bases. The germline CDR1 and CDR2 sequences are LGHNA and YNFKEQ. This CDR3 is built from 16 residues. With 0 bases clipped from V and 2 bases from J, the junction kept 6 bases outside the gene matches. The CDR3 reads CASSQDTADRNYGYTF. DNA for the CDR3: TGTGCCAGCAGCCAAGATACCGCGGACAGGAACTATGGCTACACCTTC.

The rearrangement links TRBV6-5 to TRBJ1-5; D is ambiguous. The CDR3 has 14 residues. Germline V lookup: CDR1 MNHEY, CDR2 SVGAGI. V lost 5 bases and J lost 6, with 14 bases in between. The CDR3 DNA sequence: TGTGCCAGCAGTCCCACTCGAACCGTTCAGCCCCAGCATTTT. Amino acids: CASSPTRTVQPQHF.

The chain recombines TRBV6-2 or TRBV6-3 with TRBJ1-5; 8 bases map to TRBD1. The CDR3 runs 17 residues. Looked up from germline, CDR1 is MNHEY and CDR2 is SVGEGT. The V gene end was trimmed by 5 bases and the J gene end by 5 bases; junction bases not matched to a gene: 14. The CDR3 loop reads CASSQARTGIRDQPQHF. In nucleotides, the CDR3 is TGTGCCAGCAGTCAGGCCAGGACAGGGATTAGGGATCAGCCCCAGCATTTT.

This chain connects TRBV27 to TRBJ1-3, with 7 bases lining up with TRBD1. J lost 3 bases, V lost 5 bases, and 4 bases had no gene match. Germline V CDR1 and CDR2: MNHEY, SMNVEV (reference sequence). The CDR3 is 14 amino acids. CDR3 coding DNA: TGTGCCAGCAGTCCAGGGGGATATGGAAACACCATATATTTT. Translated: CASSPGGYGNTIYF.

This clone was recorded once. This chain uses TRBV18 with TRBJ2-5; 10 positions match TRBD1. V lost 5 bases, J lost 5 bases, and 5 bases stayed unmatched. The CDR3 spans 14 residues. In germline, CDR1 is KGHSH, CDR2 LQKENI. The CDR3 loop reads CASSWDRGQETQYF. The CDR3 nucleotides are TGTGCCAGCTCATGGGACAGGGGTCAGGAGACCCAGTACTTC.

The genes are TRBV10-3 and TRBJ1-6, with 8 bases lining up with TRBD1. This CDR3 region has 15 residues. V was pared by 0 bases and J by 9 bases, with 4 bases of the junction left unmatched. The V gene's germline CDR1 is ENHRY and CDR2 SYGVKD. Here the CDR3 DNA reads TGTGCCATCAGTGAGTCAGGCAGGGGGCTTTCACCCCTCCACTTT. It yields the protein CAISESGRGLSPLHF.

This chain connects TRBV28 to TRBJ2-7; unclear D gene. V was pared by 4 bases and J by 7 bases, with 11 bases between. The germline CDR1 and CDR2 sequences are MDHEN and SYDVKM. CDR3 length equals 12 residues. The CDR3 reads CASSSPFVEQYF. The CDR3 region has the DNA TGTGCCAGCAGTTCCCCTTTCGTGGAGCAGTACTTC.